The sequence of this T cell receptor beta chain was determined in a study of Ad26.COV2.S vaccination and SARS-CoV-2 variants. The treatment is: over 15 received Ad26.COV2.S at low or high dose, single or two shots; several received placebo; per-sample allocation not given. Sample collection was performed on day 63 after the first vaccine or placebo injection. This CDR3 spans 15 amino acids. CDR1 is SGHRS and CDR2 is YFSETQ in the germline V gene. V was clipped by 0 bases and J by 7 bases, with 13 bases between them. Produced via immunoSEQ multiplex PCR; TCRdb's table is partial and in-frame only. The data hold around 300,000 clones, with 86% observed a single time.

This chain links TRBV5-1 with TRBJ1-4, with no clear D. Specimen: peripheral blood, collected in a trial of Ad26.COV2.S vaccine versus placebo. The TCR sequence derives from a person aged 18-60 years who received the Ad26.COV2.S COVID-19 vaccine or a placebo. In DNA, the CDR3 is TGCGCCAGCAGCTTGGCCTGGGGTGGTGGTGAAAAACTGTTTTTT. Its translation is CASSLAWGGGEKLFF. Full variable domain (missing parts from reference TRBV5-1 and TRBJ1-4): KAGVTQTPRYLIKTRGQQVTLSCSPISGHRSVSWYQQTPGQGLQFLFEYFSETQRNKGNFPGRFSGRQFSNSRSEMNVSTLELGDSALYLCASSLAWGGGEKLFFGSGTQLSVL.